The present TCR beta chain was sequenced within a study of T cells after yellow fever vaccination. Germline CDR1 SQVTM, CDR2 ANQGSEA. The ends lost 6 bases at V and 6 bases at J; junction bases unmatched: 10. The CDR3 covers 15 residues. TCRdb itself ran the 5' RACE reads through MiXCR, one entry per CDR3 protein. The table lists just under 600,000 distinct CDR3 sequences, 13% of them singletons. This clonotype was recorded a few times. The receptor's source is a man aged 25 to 45 who received the YFV17D yellow fever vaccine. The chain is built from TRBV29-1 and TRBJ2-1; 11 bases fit TRBD2. The sequenced sample was PBMCs, obtained on the day of the yellow fever booster vaccination. CDR3 sequence reads: CSVAGLAEGGNEQFF. DNA for the CDR3: TGCAGCGTAGCGGGACTAGCGGAGGGGGGCAATGAGCAGTTCTTC.